These T cell receptor beta chains were read from a single sample in a study of T cells in narcolepsy. TCRdb keeps only in-frame clones here, not all; method: immunoSEQ multiplex PCR. This table holds 15,000 to 20,000 clones, 65% to 90% found once. The specimen was memory (CD45RA-) CD4+ T cells from blood. The receptors were sampled from a human donor in good health. Each CDR3 is given with its conserved first and last residue. A D gene is named only where the DNA matches it firmly. The size field is filled for only some rows; it gives once, few, many or a size class.

abundance: -
v_gene: TRBV6-1
d_gene: -
j_gene: TRBJ1-2
CDR3nt: TGTGCCAGCAGTGAAGCGGGAGGGAACTATGGCTACACCTTC
CDR3aa: CASSEAGGNYGYTF

abundance: -
v_gene: TRBV6-6
d_gene: -
j_gene: TRBJ1-2
CDR3nt: TGTGCCAGCAGCAGGGAAGGCTACACCTTC
CDR3aa: CASSREGYTF

abundance: once
v_gene: TRBV12-5
d_gene: -
j_gene: TRBJ2-5
CDR3nt: TGTGCTAGTGGTTTGGTACTGTCAGGGGCCGAGACCCAGTACTTC
CDR3aa: CASGLVLSGAETQYF

abundance: -
v_gene: TRBV7-9
d_gene: TRBD1
j_gene: TRBJ2-7
CDR3nt: TGTGCCAGCAGCACCCCGGGACAGGGTTTTATCGAGCAGTACTTC
CDR3aa: CASSTPGQGFIEQYF

abundance: once
v_gene: TRBV29-1
d_gene: -
j_gene: TRBJ1-2
CDR3nt: TGCAGCGTTGAAGCGAGGGGGGCGGGTTCTTATGGCTACACCTTC
CDR3aa: CSVEARGAGSYGYTF

abundance: -
v_gene: TRBV30
d_gene: -
j_gene: TRBJ1-4
CDR3nt: TGTGCCTGGGGTATGAATGAAAAACTGTTTTTT
CDR3aa: CAWGMNEKLFF

abundance: -
v_gene: TRBV4-3
d_gene: -
j_gene: TRBJ1-4
CDR3nt: TGCGCCAGCAGCCAAGAAACAGGTGCGGCTAATGAAAAACTGTTTTTT
CDR3aa: CASSQETGAANEKLFF

abundance: -
v_gene: TRBV7-8
d_gene: -
j_gene: TRBJ2-2
CDR3nt: TGTGCCAGCAGCTTAACCCCCACCGGGGAGCTGTTTTTT
CDR3aa: CASSLTPTGELFF

abundance: -
v_gene: TRBV11-2
d_gene: -
j_gene: TRBJ2-7
CDR3nt: TGTGCCAGCAGCTTAAGACAGGCGAGCTCCTACGAGCAGTACTTC
CDR3aa: CASSLRQASSYEQYF

abundance: -
v_gene: TRBV7-9
d_gene: -
j_gene: TRBJ1-2
CDR3nt: TGTGCCAGCAGCTTACAATCTTCTGGCTATGGCTACACCTTC
CDR3aa: CASSLQSSGYGYTF

abundance: -
v_gene: TRBV10-3
d_gene: -
j_gene: TRBJ1-2
CDR3nt: TGTGCCATCAACAGCCAAGTCGGGGGAGCCTATGGCTACACCTTC
CDR3aa: CAINSQVGGAYGYTF

abundance: once
v_gene: TRBV15
d_gene: TRBD1
j_gene: TRBJ1-1
CDR3nt: TGTGCCACCAGCAGACGGGACAGGCCGAACACTGAAGCTTTCTTT
CDR3aa: CATSRRDRPNTEAFF

abundance: -
v_gene: TRBV4-2
d_gene: -
j_gene: TRBJ1-2
CDR3nt: TGTGCCAGCAGCCAAGAGGGGAACAGGGCAGATGTAGGCTACACCTTC
CDR3aa: CASSQEGNRADVGYTF

abundance: -
v_gene: TRBV6-5
d_gene: -
j_gene: TRBJ1-2
CDR3nt: TGTGCCAGCAGAAGGACAGACCCCGGAGCTGGCTACACCTTC
CDR3aa: CASRRTDPGAGYTF

abundance: few
v_gene: TRBV30
d_gene: -
j_gene: TRBJ1-2
CDR3nt: TGTGCCTGGAAGGGAGGAAGAGGTGGCTACACCTTC
CDR3aa: CAWKGGRGGYTF

abundance: few
v_gene: TRBV2
d_gene: -
j_gene: TRBJ2-1
CDR3nt: TGTGCCAGCAGGGGCCCAGAGCGGGTCTTATCCTACAATGAGCAGTTCTTC
CDR3aa: CASRGPERVLSYNEQFF

abundance: -
v_gene: TRBV7-9
d_gene: -
j_gene: TRBJ1-5
CDR3nt: TGTGCCAGCAGTGGGGGGAGGGGCGAGCCCCAGCATTTT
CDR3aa: CASSGGRGEPQHF

abundance: -
v_gene: TRBV5-8
d_gene: -
j_gene: TRBJ1-2
CDR3nt: TGTGCCAGCAGCTTGATGAGTTATGGCTACACCTTC
CDR3aa: CASSLMSYGYTF

abundance: -
v_gene: TRBV15
d_gene: TRBD1
j_gene: TRBJ1-6
CDR3nt: TGTGCCACCAGCTGGGGACAGGGGAATTCACCCCTCCACTTT
CDR3aa: CATSWGQGNSPLHF

abundance: -
v_gene: TRBV6-5
d_gene: -
j_gene: TRBJ1-3
CDR3nt: TGTGCCAGCACCGAAGGGGGAGCTGGAAACACCATATATTTT
CDR3aa: CASTEGGAGNTIYF

abundance: -
v_gene: TRBV6-1
d_gene: -
j_gene: TRBJ2-3
CDR3nt: TGTGCCAGCAGCGTGGTAGGGGGGGCTCAAGATACGCAGTATTTT
CDR3aa: CASSVVGGAQDTQYF

abundance: -
v_gene: TRBV30
d_gene: TRBD1
j_gene: TRBJ1-3
CDR3nt: TGTGCCTGGAAATTGACAGGGGCTGGAAACACCATATATTTT
CDR3aa: CAWKLTGAGNTIYF

abundance: -
v_gene: TRBV2
d_gene: TRBD1
j_gene: TRBJ1-5
CDR3nt: TGTGCCAGCAACCAGGGACAGGGGAAGGGACAGCCCCAGCATTTT
CDR3aa: CASNQGQGKGQPQHF

abundance: -
v_gene: TRBV6-1
d_gene: TRBD1
j_gene: TRBJ1-5
CDR3nt: TGTGCCAGCAGTGTCGGGGGACAGGGGAATCAGCCCCAGCATTTT
CDR3aa: CASSVGGQGNQPQHF

abundance: -
v_gene: TRBV28
d_gene: -
j_gene: TRBJ1-5
CDR3nt: TGTGCCAGCAGTAAGGGGGGAGTAAATCAGCCCCAGCATTTT
CDR3aa: CASSKGGVNQPQHF

abundance: -
v_gene: TRBV29-1
d_gene: TRBD1
j_gene: TRBJ1-2
CDR3nt: TGCAGCGCTGGACAGGACTATGGCTACACCTTC
CDR3aa: CSAGQDYGYTF

abundance: -
v_gene: TRBV14
d_gene: -
j_gene: TRBJ2-7
CDR3nt: TGTGCCAGCAGCCCGACTTTTTACGAGCAGTACTTC
CDR3aa: CASSPTFYEQYF

abundance: once
v_gene: TRBV10-3
d_gene: -
j_gene: TRBJ2-5
CDR3nt: TGTGCCATCAGAGACAGCGTGAATAAAGAGACCCAGTACTTC
CDR3aa: CAIRDSVNKETQYF

abundance: -
v_gene: TRBV6-1
d_gene: TRBD1
j_gene: TRBJ2-5
CDR3nt: TGTGCCAGCAGTGCCGACAGGGGGCAGGGGACCCAGTACTTC
CDR3aa: CASSADRGQGTQYF

abundance: -
v_gene: TRBV7-7
d_gene: TRBD1
j_gene: TRBJ1-1
CDR3nt: TGTGCTAGCAGCGCTATCCGGGACAGCACTGAAGCTTTCTTT
CDR3aa: CASSAIRDSTEAFF

abundance: -
v_gene: TRBV6-1
d_gene: -
j_gene: TRBJ1-1
CDR3nt: TGTGCCAGCAGTGAATGGCGGGAGGCTGAAGCTTTCTTT
CDR3aa: CASSEWREAEAFF

abundance: few
v_gene: TRBV6-6
d_gene: -
j_gene: TRBJ1-1
CDR3nt: TGTGCCAGCAGTCCCGGGTTCCGGAAAGCTTTCTTT
CDR3aa: CASSPGFRKAFF

abundance: once
v_gene: TRBV30
d_gene: -
j_gene: TRBJ1-1
CDR3nt: TGTGCCTGGGGGCGTGGGAACACTGAAGCTTTCTTT
CDR3aa: CAWGRGNTEAFF

abundance: -
v_gene: TRBV10-3
d_gene: TRBD1
j_gene: TRBJ1-2
CDR3nt: TGTGCCATCAGTGAGGGGACAGGGGGCGCGAACTATGGCTACACCTTC
CDR3aa: CAISEGTGGANYGYTF

abundance: -
v_gene: TRBV7-2
d_gene: TRBD1
j_gene: TRBJ1-2
CDR3nt: TGTGCCAGCAGTGGACAGGGGGCGGGTGGCTACACCTTC
CDR3aa: CASSGQGAGGYTF

abundance: -
v_gene: TRBV5-1
d_gene: -
j_gene: TRBJ2-5
CDR3nt: TGCGCCAGCTCATCCTCGCCTCAAGAGACCCAGTACTTC
CDR3aa: CASSSSPQETQYF

abundance: -
v_gene: TRBV6-5
d_gene: -
j_gene: TRBJ1-6
CDR3nt: TGTGCCAGCAGTTCACGAGTGAGCTCCTATAATTCACCCCTCCACTTT
CDR3aa: CASSSRVSSYNSPLHF

abundance: -
v_gene: TRBV5-6
d_gene: -
j_gene: TRBJ1-2
CDR3nt: TGTGCCAGCAACGGTAACAGGGACGACTATGGCTACACCTTC
CDR3aa: CASNGNRDDYGYTF

abundance: -
v_gene: TRBV11-3
d_gene: -
j_gene: TRBJ2-1
CDR3nt: TGTGCCAGCGGATCATCTCATTCCTACAATGAGCAGTTCTTC
CDR3aa: CASGSSHSYNEQFF

abundance: -
v_gene: TRBV19
d_gene: -
j_gene: TRBJ2-1
CDR3nt: TGTGCCAGTAGTTCTAGGGGCCACAATGAGCAGTTCTTC
CDR3aa: CASSSRGHNEQFF

abundance: once
v_gene: TRBV11-3
d_gene: -
j_gene: TRBJ1-1
CDR3nt: TGTGCCAGCAGCTTAACAGGGAAGAACACTGAAGCTTTCTTT
CDR3aa: CASSLTGKNTEAFF

abundance: -
v_gene: TRBV4-3
d_gene: TRBD2
j_gene: TRBJ2-4
CDR3nt: TGCGCCAGCAGCCAAGCGACTAGCGGGACTCAGGTGGGAAACATTCAGTACTTC
CDR3aa: CASSQATSGTQVGNIQYF

abundance: -
v_gene: TRBV18
d_gene: TRBD2
j_gene: TRBJ2-7
CDR3nt: TGTGCCAGCTCACCAGGACTAGGCGCGTACGAGCAGTACTTC
CDR3aa: CASSPGLGAYEQYF

abundance: -
v_gene: TRBV2
d_gene: TRBD1
j_gene: TRBJ2-7
CDR3nt: TGTGCCAGCAGTGACGGGACAGGGGTTAACGAGCAGTACTTC
CDR3aa: CASSDGTGVNEQYF

abundance: -
v_gene: TRBV18
d_gene: TRBD1
j_gene: TRBJ1-1
CDR3nt: TGTGCCAGCTCACCTGGGACAGTGAACACTGAAGCTTTCTTT
CDR3aa: CASSPGTVNTEAFF

abundance: once
v_gene: TRBV7-2
d_gene: -
j_gene: TRBJ1-1
CDR3nt: TGTGCCAGCAGCTTTGGGAACACTGAAGCTTTCTTT
CDR3aa: CASSFGNTEAFF

abundance: -
v_gene: TRBV5-1
d_gene: -
j_gene: TRBJ2-2
CDR3nt: TGCGCCAGCAGCTTTTCATTTAGCACCGGGGAGCTGTTTTTT
CDR3aa: CASSFSFSTGELFF